Presented here are 3 T cell receptor beta chains from one specimen sequenced in a study of blood T cell repertoires in COVID-19. Data came from immunoSEQ multiplex PCR; TCRdb stores just in-frame clones and leaves some out. The table shows 130,000 or so clones, with about 89% occurring only once. Sequenced sample: peripheral blood. The source is a man between 50 and 59 years old with active or convalescent COVID-19.

This clone came up once. The chain couples TRBV6-6 to TRBJ2-7; 7 bases match TRBD1. Germline CDR1 and CDR2: MNHNY and SVGAGI (reference sequence). The CDR3 runs 15 residues. Unmatched junction bases numbered 5, after V lost 0 bases and J lost 3 bases. In nucleotides, the CDR3 is TGTGCCAGCAGTTACTCGCCGGGACAGTTCTACGAGCAGTACTTC. Its protein product is CASSYSPGQFYEQYF.

The chain employs TRBV19 and TRBJ2-5; TRBD1 matches 9 bases. Trimming took 6 bases from V and 2 from J; bases not matched to a gene: 7. The CDR3 runs 15 residues. Germline V gene sequence: CDR1 LNHDA, CDR2 SQIVND (reference sequence). CDR3 in amino acids: CASSLPGQGQETQYF. The CDR3 DNA reads as TGTGCCAGTAGCCTCCCGGGACAGGGACAAGAGACCCAGTACTTC.

This CDR3 reads CASSRDSPRTDTQYF. The CDR3 DNA reads as TGTGCCAGCTCACGGGACAGTCCTCGCACAGATACGCAGTATTTT. V is TRBV18 and J is TRBJ2-3, with TRBD1 matching over 7 bases. The V segment lost 4 bases and the J segment 1 base; nucleotides outside the gene matches: 5. The germline gives CDR1 KGHSH, CDR2 LQKENI. There are 15 residues in the CDR3.